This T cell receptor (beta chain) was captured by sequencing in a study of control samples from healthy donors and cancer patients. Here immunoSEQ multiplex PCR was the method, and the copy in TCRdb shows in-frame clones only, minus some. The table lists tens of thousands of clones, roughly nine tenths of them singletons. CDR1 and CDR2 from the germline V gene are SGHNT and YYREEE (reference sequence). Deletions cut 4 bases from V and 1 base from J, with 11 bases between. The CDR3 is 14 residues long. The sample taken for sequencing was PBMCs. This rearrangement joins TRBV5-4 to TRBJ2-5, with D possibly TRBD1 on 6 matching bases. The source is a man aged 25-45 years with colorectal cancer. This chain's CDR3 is CASSRQVAQETQYF. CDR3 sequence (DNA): TGTGCCAGCAGCCGACAGGTCGCCCAAGAGACCCAGTACTTC.